This T cell receptor beta chain was identified during a study of T cells in Graves' hyperthyroidism and ophthalmopathy. Germline CDR1 and CDR2: MNHEY and SVGEGT. V gave up 2 bases and J gave up 11 bases; unmatched junction bases: 14. The CDR3 is made up of 17 amino acids. The CDR3 regions of TCR beta were amplified from RNA transcripts. A set of HTBI primers served as the primers for a first-round RT-PCR of the TCR CDR3. In TCRdb, the multiplex PCR reads were re-called with MiXCR into one record per CDR3 protein. The sample holds 690,000 or so distinct CDR3 sequences, approximately 19% seen once. The TCR was taken from a woman aged 45-65 years with Graves' hyperthyroidism that later progressed to Graves' ophthalmopathy. Source material: blood. The chain recombines TRBV6-2 or TRBV6-3 with TRBJ1-6; 8 bases fit TRBD1. CDR3 protein: CASSYAYLQGETAPLHF. Here the CDR3 DNA reads TGTGCCAGCAGTTACGCGTATTTACAGGGGGAAACGGCACCCCTCCACTTT.